The next 15 T cell receptor beta chains were all read from a single sample in a study of T-cell reconstitution after alpha-beta-depleted transplantation in children. During its preparation, the TCRbeta library received unique molecular identifiers. Each CDR3 protein gets one entry after TCRdb re-called the PCR reads with MiXCR. In the table there are about 230,000 distinct CDR3 sequences, approximately 9.5% of which are singletons. The sample in question was PBMCs from the stem cell graft donor, obtained from the stem cell graft. The receptors originated from a human donor who donated a stem cell graft to a child with acute lymphoblastic leukemia.

This clonotype was counted at least ten times. The chain joins TRBV20-1 to TRBJ2-2; the match to TRBD2 covers 8 bases. The CDR3 length is 16 residues. Germline V gives CDR1 DFQATT, CDR2 SNEGSKA (reference sequence). V lost 4 bases, J lost 1 base, and 8 bases stayed unmatched. CDR3 protein: CSAIPPGGKNTGELFF. As DNA, the CDR3 is TGCAGTGCTATACCTCCGGGGGGGAAGAACACCGGGGAGCTGTTTTTT.

This clonotype was seen at least ten times. The chain joins TRBV6-1 to TRBJ2-1; 11 bases align to TRBD1. Trimming took 8 bases from V and 6 from J; bases not matched to a gene: 6. Germline loops: CDR1 MNHNS, CDR2 SASEGT. The CDR3 has 14 amino acids. The CDR3 bases are TGTGCCAGCCAGGACAGGGGGCTTGTCAATGAGCAGTTCTTC. Amino acid sequence: CASQDRGLVNEQFF.

This clonotype was recorded a few times. The genes are TRBV3-1 and TRBJ1-5, with 12 positions matching TRBD1. The ends lost 6 bases at V and 5 bases at J; junction bases unmatched: 2. The CDR3 totals 14 residues. Germline CDR1 and CDR2: LGHDT and YNNKEL (reference sequence). CDR3 loop: CASRGTGGDQPQHF. The CDR3 nucleotides are TGTGCCAGCAGGGGGACAGGGGGCGATCAGCCCCAGCATTTT.

This clonotype came up many times. The chain uses TRBV7-2 and TRBJ1-3; D is ambiguous. This CDR3 spans 15 amino acids. V lost 1 base, J lost 0 bases, and 7 bases lay in between. CDR1 SGHTA and CDR2 FQGNSA come from the germline V gene. CDR3 bases: TGTGCCAGCAGCTTAGATCATCGCTCTGGAAACACCATATATTTT. The encoded protein is CASSLDHRSGNTIYF.

This clonotype has ten or more counts. This rearrangement joins TRBV4-3 to TRBJ2-1; D may be TRBD1 or TRBD2 (6 bases each). This CDR3 is built from 19 residues. Germline CDR1 and CDR2: LGHNA and YSLEER. V lost 0 bases to trimming and J lost 4 bases, with 22 bases between them. The CDR3 reads CASSQDWDRLGGPYNEQFF. CDR3 bases: TGCGCCAGCAGCCAAGATTGGGATAGGTTAGGGGGGCCTTACAATGAGCAGTTCTTC.

This clonotype was picked up many times. For the CDR3, the DNA is TGCAGTGCGGGAATAGGGGGCATGAACACTGAAGCTTTCTTT. It codes for CSAGIGGMNTEAFF. The J gene is TRBJ1-1, the V gene TRBV20-1, with TRBD1 matching over 7 bases. The CDR3 has 14 residues. Per germline, CDR1 DFQATT and CDR2 SNEGSKA (reference sequence). J was trimmed by 0 bases and V by 6 bases; bases with no gene match: 7.

The chain joins TRBV7-9 to TRBJ1-1, with 9 bases identical to TRBD1. V was pared by 5 bases and J by 6 bases, with 7 bases of the junction left unmatched. In germline, CDR1 is SEHNR, CDR2 FQNEAQ (reference sequence). This CDR3 has 14 amino acids. The CDR3 nucleotides read TGTGCCAGCAGCGTAAACAGGGGGCGGGCTGAAGCTTTCTTT. Amino acids: CASSVNRGRAEAFF.

Ten or more counts support this clonotype. The V call is TRBV5-1, the J call TRBJ2-1; 7 bases align to TRBD2. The CDR3 has 18 residues. Germline CDR1 is SGHRS and CDR2 is YFSETQ. The V gene end was trimmed by 3 bases and the J gene end by 0 bases; junction bases not matched to a gene: 12. The CDR3 coding sequence is TGCGCCAGCAGCTGGATCCCGACTAGCTCGAGCTCCTACAATGAGCAGTTCTTC. Translating it yields CASSWIPTSSSSYNEQFF.

This clonotype was seen many times. The CDR3, as DNA: TGCGCCAGCAGCTTAGAAGTCTTTGGGCCCTACGAGCAGTACTTC. Its translation: CASSLEVFGPYEQYF. The chain recombines TRBV5-1 with TRBJ2-7; D is undetermined. This CDR3 is built from 15 residues. Germline CDR1 is SGHRS and CDR2 is YFSETQ. The V gene lost 2 bases and the J gene lost 2 bases, with 14 bases spanning the gap. The complete variable domain, with remaining parts taken from reference TRBV5-1 and TRBJ2-7, reads KAGVTQTPRYLIKTRGQQVTLSCSPISGHRSVSWYQQTPGQGLQFLFEYFSETQRNKGNFPGRFSGRQFSNSRSEMNVSTLELGDSALYLCASSLEVFGPYEQYFGPGTRLTVT.

This clonotype has more than one count but fewer than ten. This rearrangement joins TRBV6-5 to TRBJ1-5; no firm D call. The V and J ends lost 5 bases and 7 bases respectively, with 15 bases between them. The CDR3 has 14 amino acids. Germline lookup yields CDR1 MNHEY and CDR2 SVGAGI. CDR3 protein: CASSNHKGYQPQHF. CDR3 nucleotide sequence: TGTGCCAGCAGTAACCATAAGGGTTACCAGCCCCAGCATTTT.

This clonotype has more than one count but fewer than ten. J is TRBJ2-3 and V is TRBV12-3 or TRBV12-4, with D perhaps matching TRBD1 (6 bases). The CDR3 runs to 15 residues. V was trimmed by 3 bases and J by 12 bases, leaving 22 bases between them. The CDR3, as DNA: TGTGCCAGCAGTTTTCGGGACATTGGCGTTCAGATCCAGTATTTT. Amino acid sequence: CASSFRDIGVQIQYF.

This clonotype occurred many times. V and J are TRBV30 and TRBJ2-5; D is perhaps TRBD2 (7 bases). This CDR3 is built from 13 residues. V was shortened by 4 bases and J by 4 bases, with 13 bases between the two germline ends. Germline loops: CDR1 GTSNPN, CDR2 SVGIG (reference sequence). The CDR3 reads CAWKQGGVETQYF. CDR3 DNA: TGTGCCTGGAAACAGGGAGGGGTAGAGACCCAGTACTTC.

The chain has TRBV9 and TRBJ2-7; D might be TRBD2 (6 bases). Trimming left V 4 bases short and J 2 bases short, with 16 bases between. The CDR3 contains 15 residues. CDR1 is SGDLS and CDR2 is YYNGEE in the germline V gene. The CDR3 loop reads CASSPWAGSTYEQYF. The CDR3 nucleotides read TGTGCCAGCAGCCCCTGGGCGGGGTCTACCTACGAGCAGTACTTC.

This clonotype showed up just a few times. The J gene is TRBJ2-3, the V gene TRBV6-1, with D maybe TRBD2 (5 bases). Germline lookup yields CDR1 MNHNS and CDR2 SASEGT. The V end was cut by 5 bases, the J end by 1 base, with 10 bases between. The CDR3 consists of 14 residues. DNA of the CDR3: TGTGCCAGCAGTACAGACGGGGGCACAGATACGCAGTATTTT. It encodes CASSTDGGTDTQYF.

This clonotype was seen ten or more times. The chain joins TRBV3-1 to TRBJ1-6; weak D call: TRBD1 (5 bases). The V and J ends lost 3 bases and 0 bases respectively, with 15 bases between them. The germline gives CDR1 LGHDT, CDR2 YNNKEL (reference sequence). The CDR3 length is 18 residues. The CDR3 region has the DNA TGTGCCAGCAGCCAGGCTAGGGGCACGAGCTCCTATAATTCACCCCTCCACTTT. Its translation: CASSQARGTSSYNSPLHF.